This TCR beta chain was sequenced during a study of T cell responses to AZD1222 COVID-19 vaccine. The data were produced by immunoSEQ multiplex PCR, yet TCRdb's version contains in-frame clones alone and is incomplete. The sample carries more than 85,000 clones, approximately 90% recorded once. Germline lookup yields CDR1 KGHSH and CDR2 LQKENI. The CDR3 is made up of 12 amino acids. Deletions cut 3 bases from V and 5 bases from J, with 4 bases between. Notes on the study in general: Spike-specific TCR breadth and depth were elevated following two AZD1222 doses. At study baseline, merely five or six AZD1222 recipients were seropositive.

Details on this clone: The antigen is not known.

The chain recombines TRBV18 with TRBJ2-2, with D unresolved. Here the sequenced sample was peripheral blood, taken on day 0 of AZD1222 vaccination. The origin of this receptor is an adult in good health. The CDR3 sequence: CASSPVTGELFF. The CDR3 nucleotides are TGTGCCAGCTCACCGGTAACCGGGGAGCTGTTTTTT.